The next 29 T cell receptor beta chains were all read from a single sample in a study of neurological immune-mediated disorders. MiXCR, applied by TCRdb to the 5' RACE reads, yields one record per CDR3 protein. The table shows about 19,000 distinct CDR3 sequences, with about 2.6% occurring only once. The material sequenced was PBMCs. The receptors derive from a young woman with multiple sclerosis.

This clonotype was counted many times. The V and J genes are TRBV5-1 and TRBJ2-2; possibly TRBD1 for D (6 bases). Looked up from germline, CDR1 is SGHRS and CDR2 is YFSETQ. The CDR3 spans 14 residues. The V and J ends lost 2 bases and 7 bases respectively, with 12 bases between them. The CDR3 reads CASSLGQPVGELFF. CDR3 nucleotides: TGCGCCAGCAGCTTAGGACAGCCCGTCGGGGAGCTGTTTTTT. Variable domain in full (rest from reference TRBV5-1 and TRBJ2-2): KAGVTQTPRYLIKTRGQQVTLSCSPISGHRSVSWYQQTPGQGLQFLFEYFSETQRNKGNFPGRFSGRQFSNSRSEMNVSTLELGDSALYLCASSLGQPVGELFFGEGSRLTVL.

This clonotype was recorded at least ten times. The chain is built from TRBV20-1 and TRBJ2-1; 8 nucleotides align to TRBD2. With 6 bases clipped from V and 8 bases from J, the junction kept 15 bases outside the gene matches. Looked up from germline, CDR1 is DFQATT and CDR2 is SNEGSKA (reference sequence). CDR3 length equals 15 residues. The CDR3 protein is CSAPTSVGVLDEQFF. In nucleotides, the CDR3 is TGCAGTGCCCCGACTAGCGTCGGGGTTCTCGATGAGCAGTTCTTC.

This clonotype has a count of ten or more. The gene calls are TRBV6-5 and TRBJ2-1; D gene uncertain. The CDR3 runs to 16 residues. V was pared by 6 bases and J by 0 bases, with 15 bases between. Germline CDR1 MNHEY, CDR2 SVGAGI. The CDR3: CASRPTPWFSYNEQFF. The CDR3 DNA follows: TGTGCCAGCAGACCCACGCCCTGGTTCTCCTACAATGAGCAGTTCTTC.

In this sample, this clonotype turned up many times. V is TRBV3-1 and J is TRBJ1-2; D ambiguous. The CDR3 covers 14 residues. Germline V gene data show CDR1 as LGHDT and CDR2 as YNNKEL (reference sequence). V lost 3 bases, J lost 1 base, and 9 bases lay in between. The CDR3 coding sequence is TGTGCCAGCAGCCACGGCAGCGTTAACTATGGCTACACCTTC. Its translation is CASSHGSVNYGYTF. Looking up the rest from reference TRBV3-1 and TRBJ1-2 gives the full variable domain: DTAVSQTPKYLVTQMGNDKSIKCEQNLGHDTMYWYKQDSKKFLKIMFSYNNKELIINETVPNRFSPKSPDKAHLNLHINSLELGDSAVYFCASSHGSVNYGYTFGSGTRLTVV.

This clonotype was seen many times. This chain joins TRBV12-3 or TRBV12-4 and TRBJ2-2; D is unclear. The CDR3 spans 14 residues. The V end was cut by 4 bases, the J end by 5 bases, with 11 bases between. The CDR3 is CASSSIGPTGELFF. CDR3 coding DNA: TGTGCCAGCAGTTCAATCGGTCCGACCGGGGAGCTGTTTTTT.

This clonotype was picked up a small number of times. This sequence joins TRBV18 and TRBJ1-2; D is ambiguous. Germline CDR1 KGHSH, CDR2 LQKENI. V was shortened by 3 bases and J by 6 bases, with 11 bases between the two germline ends. CDR3 length: 13 amino acids. The CDR3 bases are TGTGCCAGCTCACCGGGCGCCGGGGATGGCTACACCTTC. As protein: CASSPGAGDGYTF.

This clonotype was seen many times. The chain is built from TRBV4-3 and TRBJ2-1, with D unresolved. This CDR3 region has 20 residues. Germline V CDR1 and CDR2: LGHNA, YSLEER. The V gene lost 1 base and the J gene lost 1 base, with 23 bases spanning the gap. The CDR3 DNA is TGCGCCAGCAGCCAAGTGGTTCGAGATTACCGCACTTCGTCCTACAATGAGCAGTTCTTC. It translates to CASSQVVRDYRTSSYNEQFF.

This clonotype was counted many times. V gene TRBV28 combines with J gene TRBJ2-1; D ambiguous. V was clipped by 3 bases and J by 4 bases, with 13 bases between them. Germline loops: CDR1 MDHEN, CDR2 SYDVKM. The CDR3 sequence is 15 residues long. DNA for the CDR3: TGTGCCAGCAGTTTGGGTGGGTCCGGGTACAATGAGCAGTTCTTC. Translating gives CASSLGGSGYNEQFF.

At least ten counts were recorded for this clonotype. This chain connects TRBV7-8 to TRBJ2-1, with 7 nucleotides matching TRBD1. Germline V gene lookup returns CDR1 SGHVS and CDR2 FQNEAQ. The CDR3 has 18 residues. V trimming: 5 bases; J trimming: 4 bases; junction bases outside the gene matches: 17. CDR3 loop: CASSPQTGATPPYNEQFF. CDR3 in DNA: TGTGCCAGCAGCCCCCAAACAGGGGCGACTCCACCTTACAATGAGCAGTTCTTC.

There are many counts of this clonotype. J is TRBJ2-7 and V is TRBV12-3 or TRBV12-4, with D possibly being TRBD1 (6 bases). The CDR3 loop spans 13 amino acids. V was pared by 2 bases and J by 6 bases, with 11 bases between. The chain's CDR3 is CASSLILGGEQYF. DNA for the CDR3: TGTGCCAGCAGTTTAATCCTAGGGGGCGAGCAGTACTTC.

This clonotype was counted ten times or more. The V and J genes are TRBV20-1 and TRBJ1-2; the D gene is possibly TRBD1 (6 bases). Per the germline V gene, CDR1 is DFQATT and CDR2 is SNEGSKA (reference sequence). This CDR3 spans 14 amino acids. V was trimmed by 3 bases and J by 4 bases, leaving 15 bases between them. The CDR3 sequence is CSARESTGPYGYTF. In nucleotides, the CDR3 is TGCAGTGCTAGGGAGTCGACAGGTCCCTATGGCTACACCTTC.

This clonotype was counted ten times or more. The rearrangement joins TRBV5-1 to TRBJ2-3, with 11 bases fitting TRBD2. V was clipped by 4 bases and J by 6 bases; unmatched bases: 10. Germline CDR1 is SGHRS and CDR2 is YFSETQ. The CDR3 runs to 16 residues. In DNA form, the CDR3 reads TGCGCCAGCAGCCCGGGGACTAGCGGAGGGGGGGATACGCAGTATTTT. Protein sequence: CASSPGTSGGGDTQYF.

Of note for this clonotype: This sequence may be a read error, since a much larger clone differs from it by one base. The V call is TRBV21-1, the J call TRBJ1-5; TRBD1 is the table's D call and was not checked against the DNA. TRBV21-1 represents a pseudogene. This CDR3 contains 12 residues. The DNA for the CDR3 is TGTGCCAGCAGCCAAAGGGACAAACCCCAGCATTTT. Amino acid sequence: CASSQRDKPQHF.

Many counts were recorded for this clonotype. This chain links TRBV10-3 with TRBJ2-7; D gene uncertain. Germline V gene data show CDR1 as ENHRY and CDR2 as SYGVKD. This CDR3 region has 15 residues. Between the trimmed V and J ends, which lost 0 bases and 6 bases, there was a span of 15 bases. The CDR3 nucleotides read TGTGCCATCAGTGAGTCAGGGTCAGATGTCTCCGAGCAGTACTTC. Translating gives CAISESGSDVSEQYF.

This clonotype was picked up many times. This chain joins TRBV12-3 or TRBV12-4 and TRBJ2-5; the D gene is possibly TRBD2 (6 bases). This CDR3 spans 12 amino acids. V shed 7 bases and J shed 9 bases, with 15 bases lying between them. CDR3 nucleotide sequence: TGTGCCAGCACGGACCTACCGGGGGCCCAGTACTTC. Protein sequence: CASTDLPGAQYF.

In this sample, this clonotype is medium-sized. An end of the junction differs from the germline gene, which may be a read error. This chain uses TRBV6-2 or TRBV6-3 with TRBJ1-5; D not certain. The CDR3 is 12 amino acids. Germline V gene data show CDR1 as MNHEY and CDR2 as SVGEGT. The CDR3 bases are TGTGCCAGTTCCTATAGCAATCAGCCCCAGAATTTT. This gives the protein CASSYSNQPQNF.

This clonotype was observed many times. The chain couples TRBV12-3 or TRBV12-4 to TRBJ2-3; 7 positions agree with TRBD1. The CDR3 consists of 17 residues. The trim removed 0 bases at V and 7 bases at J, leaving 13 bases unmatched. For the CDR3, the DNA is TGTGCCAGCAGTTTAGCGCTAATGGACAGGAGGCAATATACGCAGTATTTT. It codes for CASSLALMDRRQYTQYF.

This clonotype was seen repeatedly, ten times or more. The J gene is TRBJ1-1, the V gene TRBV5-1; maybe TRBD1 (5 bases). The CDR3 contains 16 residues. The germline V and J ends were trimmed by 4 bases and 1 base, with 17 bases remaining between them. From germline, CDR1 is SGHRS and CDR2 YFSETQ. Here the CDR3 reads CASSEGLTNANTEAFF. Written as DNA, the CDR3 is TGCGCCAGCAGCGAGGGGTTGACCAATGCGAACACTGAAGCTTTCTTT. Supplemented by reference TRBV5-1 and TRBJ1-1, the full variable domain reads KAGVTQTPRYLIKTRGQQVTLSCSPISGHRSVSWYQQTPGQGLQFLFEYFSETQRNKGNFPGRFSGRQFSNSRSEMNVSTLELGDSALYLCASSEGLTNANTEAFFGQGTRLTVV.

This clonotype came up many times. The gene calls are TRBV7-6 and TRBJ2-2; 8 nucleotides align to TRBD1. CDR1 is SGHVS and CDR2 is FNYEAQ in the germline V gene. The CDR3 loop spans 14 amino acids. The trim removed 4 bases at V and 6 bases at J, leaving 4 bases unmatched. DNA for the CDR3: TGTGCCAGCAGCTCTACAGGGGGTTCCGGGGAGCTGTTTTTT. Protein sequence: CASSSTGGSGELFF.

This clonotype was detected ten times or more. The J gene is TRBJ1-2, the V gene TRBV5-6; D is unclear. The CDR3 has 15 residues. The V end was cut by 0 bases, the J end by 4 bases, with 13 bases between. Germline V gene sequence: CDR1 SGHDT, CDR2 YYEEEE. The CDR3 DNA is TGTGCCAGCAGCTTGGCCCCCCTGGGAGCCTATGGCTACACCTTC. This translates into CASSLAPLGAYGYTF.

This clonotype was recorded at least ten times. This chain uses TRBV5-1 with TRBJ2-7; 8 bases agree with TRBD1. CDR1 SGHRS and CDR2 YFSETQ come from the germline V gene. Germline trimming cut 4 bases from V and 6 bases from J; bases unmatched to any gene: 3. The CDR3 runs 12 residues. The CDR3 here is CASSRTGGEQYV. The CDR3 nucleotides read TGCGCCAGCAGCCGAACAGGGGGCGAGCAGTACGTC.

This clonotype was found many times. The genes are TRBV5-6 and TRBJ2-7; D is possibly TRBD1 (6 bases). Germline V gene data show CDR1 as SGHDT and CDR2 as YYEEEE. CDR3 length: 14 residues. V was clipped by 4 bases and J by 2 bases, with 13 bases between them. CDR3 DNA sequence: TGTGCCAGCAGCCACCAGGACAGACCCTACGAGCAGTACGTC. It is translated as CASSHQDRPYEQYV.

In its sample, this clonotype was seen many times. The CDR3 reads CASRPGTGGGYTF. CDR3 nucleotide sequence: TGCGCCAGCAGACCCGGGACAGGAGGTGGCTACACCTTC. The chain recombines TRBV5-1 with TRBJ1-2, with 8 bases identical to TRBD1. Losses at the gene ends were 5 bases for V and 7 bases for J; bases not matched to a gene: 7. The germline CDR1 and CDR2 sequences are SGHRS and YFSETQ. The CDR3 consists of 13 residues.

Ten or more counts support this clonotype. The rearrangement links TRBV5-1 to TRBJ2-1; 7 bases line up with TRBD2. J lost 3 bases, V lost 5 bases, and 8 bases had no gene match. Germline values: CDR1 SGHRS, CDR2 YFSETQ. The CDR3 has 15 amino acids. DNA of the CDR3: TGCGCCAGCAGGGAGTGGGGGGGGATCTACAATGAGCAGTTCTTC. Translating it yields CASREWGGIYNEQFF.

This clonotype was recorded at least ten times. The chain couples TRBV9 to TRBJ2-7, with D tentatively TRBD1 or TRBD2 (5 bases each). V shed 0 bases and J shed 7 bases, with 14 bases lying between them. Germline assignment: CDR1 SGDLS and CDR2 YYNGEE. The CDR3 contains 14 residues. CDR3 amino acids: CASSVAGTAGEQYF. CDR3 sequence (DNA): TGTGCCAGCAGCGTAGCTGGGACGGCGGGTGAGCAGTACTTC.

This clonotype was recorded many times. The chain has TRBV20-1 and TRBJ2-7; D may be TRBD1 or TRBD2 (5 bases each). Germline CDR1 reads DFQATT; CDR2 reads SNEGSKA (reference sequence). The CDR3 is 13 residues long. Between the trimmed V and J ends, which lost 3 bases and 6 bases, there was a span of 15 bases. The CDR3: CSARSSGGAEQYF. The CDR3 nucleotides read TGCAGTGCTAGGTCATCTGGGGGAGCCGAGCAGTACTTC.

This clonotype came up many times. The chain employs TRBV20-1 and TRBJ2-1; unclear D gene. The CDR3 is 12 residues long. The germline gives CDR1 DFQATT, CDR2 SNEGSKA (reference sequence). Trimming removed 5 bases at V and 4 bases at J, with 9 bases between. The chain's CDR3 is CSAPSVYNEQFF. CDR3 nucleotide sequence: TGCAGTGCTCCAAGCGTATACAATGAGCAGTTCTTC.

This clonotype has ten or more counts. The chain has TRBV12-3 or TRBV12-4 and TRBJ1-5, with D possibly matching TRBD1 (5 bases). This CDR3 is built from 13 residues. Trimming removed 6 bases at V and 5 bases at J, with 11 bases between. The CDR3 DNA reads TGTGCCAGCAGCCTAGGGGTGGATCAGCCCCAGCATTTT. This codes for CASSLGVDQPQHF.

This clonotype was seen many times. The J gene is TRBJ2-2, the V gene TRBV28; 12 bases agree with TRBD2. V lost 5 bases and J lost 4; bases outside the gene matches: 5. Germline V gives CDR1 MDHEN, CDR2 SYDVKM. CDR3 length: 16 residues. CDR3 sequence (DNA): TGTGCCAGCAGTCATCTAGCGGGGGGGCTCACCGGGGAGCTGTTTTTT. Amino acids: CASSHLAGGLTGELFF.